This paragraph covers one T cell receptor (beta chain) sequence. The sample originates from a study of blood T cell repertoires in COVID-19. Study overall: From T cells, B-cell-depleted T cells, or PBMCs came the material, which was cDNA or gDNA.

There are 16 residues in the CDR3. With 3 bases removed from V and 1 base from J, the gap between germline ends came to 15 bases. CDR1 and CDR2 (germline): MNHEY, SVGEGT. The data were produced by immunoSEQ multiplex PCR, yet TCRdb's version contains in-frame clones alone and is incomplete. The sample carries around 300,000 clones, just over 85% recorded once. This rearrangement joins TRBV6-2 or TRBV6-3 to TRBJ1-1; possibly TRBD1 for D (5 bases). This receptor was taken from a woman aged 25 to 39 with active or convalescent COVID-19. The sample taken for sequencing was peripheral blood. CDR3 region: CASSYWGGVKNTEAFF. The DNA of the CDR3 is TGTGCCAGCAGTTATTGGGGGGGGGTGAAGAACACTGAAGCTTTCTTT.